This TCR beta chain was captured by sequencing in a study of blood T cell repertoires in COVID-19. Whole-study context: Italy, Spain and the United States were the sources of the convalescent and acute COVID-19 samples.

This CDR3 is 15 amino acids long. Trimming removed 5 bases at V and 2 bases at J, with 14 bases between. Germline V lookup: CDR1 SGHAT, CDR2 FQNNGV. This clone appeared a single time. Libraries were prepared by immunoSEQ multiplex PCR; TCRdb keeps only in-frame clonotypes and omits some of them. The sample records around 20,000 clones, 75% to 95% being singletons. The sequence was collected from a human donor in a cohort sampled during active COVID-19. The sample consisted of peripheral blood. The genes are TRBV11-2 and TRBJ2-3, with TRBD2 as a possible D gene (6 bases). This chain's CDR3 is CASSPQRALTDTQYF. CDR3 nucleotide sequence: TGTGCCAGCAGCCCCCAGCGGGCCCTCACAGATACGCAGTATTTT.